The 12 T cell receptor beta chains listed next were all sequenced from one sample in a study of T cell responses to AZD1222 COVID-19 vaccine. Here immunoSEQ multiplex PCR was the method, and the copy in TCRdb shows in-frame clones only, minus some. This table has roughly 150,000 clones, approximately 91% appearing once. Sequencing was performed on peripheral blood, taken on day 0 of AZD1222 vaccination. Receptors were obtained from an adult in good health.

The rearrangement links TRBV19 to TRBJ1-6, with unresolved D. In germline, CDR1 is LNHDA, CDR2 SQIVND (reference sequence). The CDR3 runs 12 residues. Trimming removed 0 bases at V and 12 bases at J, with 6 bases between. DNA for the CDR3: TGTGCCAGTAGTATAGATCCCGGACCCCTCCACTTT. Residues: CASSIDPGPLHF.

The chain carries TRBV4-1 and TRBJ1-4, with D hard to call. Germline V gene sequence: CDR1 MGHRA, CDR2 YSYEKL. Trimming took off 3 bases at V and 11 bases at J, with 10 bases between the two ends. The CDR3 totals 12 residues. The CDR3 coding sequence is TGCGCCAGCAGCCAGTCTAAGGGTAAACTGTTTTTT. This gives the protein CASSQSKGKLFF.

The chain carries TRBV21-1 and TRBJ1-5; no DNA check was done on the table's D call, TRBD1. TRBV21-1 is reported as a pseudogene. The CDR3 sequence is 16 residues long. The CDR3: CASSLPGQGSYQPQHF. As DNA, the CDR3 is TGTGCCAGCAGCCTCCCGGGACAGGGTAGCTATCAGCCCCAGCATTTT.

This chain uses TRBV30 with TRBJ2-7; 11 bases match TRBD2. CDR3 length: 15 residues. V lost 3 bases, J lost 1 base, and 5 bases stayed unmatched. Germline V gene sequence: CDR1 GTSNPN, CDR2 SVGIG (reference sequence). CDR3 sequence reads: CAWRITSGGSYEQYF. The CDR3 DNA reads TGTGCCTGGAGGATTACTAGCGGGGGTTCCTACGAGCAGTACTTC.

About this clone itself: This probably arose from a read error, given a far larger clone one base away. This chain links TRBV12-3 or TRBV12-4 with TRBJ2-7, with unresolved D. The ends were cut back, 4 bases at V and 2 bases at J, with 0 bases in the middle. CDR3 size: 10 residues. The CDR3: CASSSYEQYF. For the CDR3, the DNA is TGTGCCAGCAGTTCCTACGAGCAGTACTTC.

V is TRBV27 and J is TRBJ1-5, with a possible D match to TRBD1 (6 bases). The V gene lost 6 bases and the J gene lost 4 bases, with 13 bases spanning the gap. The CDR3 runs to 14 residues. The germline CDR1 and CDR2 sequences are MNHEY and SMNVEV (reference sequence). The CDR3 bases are TGTGCCAGCAGACCAGGACAGCTAAATCAGCCCCAGCATTTT. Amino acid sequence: CASRPGQLNQPQHF.

CDR3 region: CATSRDEGSNYGYTF. The DNA of the CDR3 is TGTGCCACCAGCAGAGATGAGGGGTCTAACTATGGCTACACCTTC. The rearrangement joins TRBV15 to TRBJ1-2, with D perhaps TRBD1 (5 bases). From germline, CDR1 is LNHNV and CDR2 YYDKDF (reference sequence). CDR3 length equals 15 residues. Trimming took off 0 bases at V and 0 bases at J, with 8 bases between the two ends.

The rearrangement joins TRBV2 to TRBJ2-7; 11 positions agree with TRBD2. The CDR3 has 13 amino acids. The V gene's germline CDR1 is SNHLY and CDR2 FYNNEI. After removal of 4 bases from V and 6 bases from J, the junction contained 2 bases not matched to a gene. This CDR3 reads CASSGLAGGEQYF. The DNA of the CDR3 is TGTGCCAGCAGTGGGCTAGCGGGAGGCGAGCAGTACTTC.

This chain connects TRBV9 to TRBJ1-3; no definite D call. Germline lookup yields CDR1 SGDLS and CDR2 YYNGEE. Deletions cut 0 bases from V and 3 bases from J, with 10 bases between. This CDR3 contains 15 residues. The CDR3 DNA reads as TGTGCCAGCAGCGTAGATGTGGGAGGTGGAAACACCATATATTTT. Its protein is CASSVDVGGGNTIYF.

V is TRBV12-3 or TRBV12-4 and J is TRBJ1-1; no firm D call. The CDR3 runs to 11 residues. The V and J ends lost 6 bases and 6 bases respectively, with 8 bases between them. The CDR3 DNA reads TGTGCCAGCAGCCTTAAGGCTGAAGCTTTCTTT. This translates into CASSLKAEAFF.

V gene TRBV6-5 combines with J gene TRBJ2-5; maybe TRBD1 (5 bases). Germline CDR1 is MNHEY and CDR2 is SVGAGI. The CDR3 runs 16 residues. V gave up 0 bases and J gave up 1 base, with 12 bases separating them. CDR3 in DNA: TGTGCCAGCAGTTACTCCCTCGAAGGGGCCCAAGAGACCCAGTACTTC. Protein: CASSYSLEGAQETQYF.

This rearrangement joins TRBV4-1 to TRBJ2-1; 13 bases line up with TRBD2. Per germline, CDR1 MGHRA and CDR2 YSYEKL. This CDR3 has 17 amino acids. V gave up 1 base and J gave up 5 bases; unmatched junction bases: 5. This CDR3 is CASSQGRTSGRNNEQFF. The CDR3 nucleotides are TGCGCCAGCAGCCAAGGCAGGACTAGCGGGAGAAACAATGAGCAGTTCTTC.